This T cell receptor (beta chain) appears in the sequencing data of a study of PD-1 blockade in classical Hodgkin lymphoma. Broader study findings: Compared with baseline, CD4+ but not CD8+ TCR diversity had risen significantly by C4D1. Baseline diversity in complete responders resembled that of newly diagnosed patients. Those starting nivolumab under 1 year post-ASCT were excluded. Baseline TCR diversity was reportedly lower in newly diagnosed patients than in healthy donors. It was reported as lower still in relapsed/refractory patients.

Time point meaning: cycle 4 day 1 (C4D1), after more than five weeks of nivolumab. All patients experienced relapse after autologous stem cell transplantation, and brentuximab vedotin exposure was variable. The table came from immunoSEQ multiplex PCR; TCRdb's copy has only in-frame clones and leaves some out. The table has 20,000 to 25,000 clones, 81% seen once. Note on this clone: As yet, its antigen is unknown.

V lost 5 bases to trimming and J lost 9 bases, with 14 bases between them. CDR1 and CDR2 from the germline V gene are MDHEN and SYDVKM. CDR3 length equals 13 residues. This chain links TRBV28 with TRBJ2-1, with D perhaps matching TRBD1 (5 bases). The specimen comprised peripheral blood mononuclear cells (PBMCs), sampled before the fourth cycle of nivolumab. This clonotype originated in a human donor with classical Hodgkin lymphoma. The CDR3: CASSGLPRVEQFF. The CDR3, as DNA: TGTGCCAGCAGTGGCCTGCCCAGGGTTGAGCAGTTCTTC.